The 15 T cell receptor beta chains listed next were all sequenced from one sample in a study of T cells in Graves' hyperthyroidism and ophthalmopathy. What was amplified from RNA transcripts were TCR beta CDR3 regions. An initial round of RT-PCR targeting the TCR CDR3 relied on the HTBI primer set. TCRdb re-derived calls from the multiplex PCR reads in MiXCR, one entry per CDR3 protein. In the table there are some 50,000 distinct CDR3 sequences, 48% of which are singletons. Sequencing was carried out using blood. These receptors originate from a woman between 50 and 59 years old with Graves' ophthalmopathy.

This clonotype appeared many times. This sequence joins TRBV6-5 and TRBJ2-7, with 9 bases fitting TRBD2. This CDR3 comprises 15 residues. The germline gives CDR1 MNHEY, CDR2 SVGAGI. J gave up 3 bases and V 0 bases, and 3 bases lay outside the gene matches. CDR3 sequence: CASSYSSSGNYEQYF. In DNA form, the CDR3 reads TGTGCCAGCAGTTACTCGTCTAGCGGGAACTACGAGCAGTACTTC.

In this sample, this clonotype is medium-sized. The genes are TRBV2 and TRBJ1-2; possible D gene TRBD1, 5 bases. With 8 bases removed from V and 3 bases from J, the gap between germline ends came to 16 bases. CDR3 length equals 14 residues. Germline-derived CDR1 and CDR2 are SNHLY and FYNNEI. The CDR3 DNA sequence: TGTGCCAGCCGGCGTCGAGACAGCGACTATGGCTACACCTTC. This sequence encodes CASRRRDSDYGYTF. Together with reference TRBV2 and TRBJ1-2, the CDR3 gives the full variable domain: EPEVTQTPSHQVTQMGQEVILRCVPISNHLYFYWYRQILGQKVEFLVSFYNNEISEKSEIFDDQFSVERPDGSNFTLKIRSTKLEDSAMYFCASRRRDSDYGYTFGSGTRLTVV.

The chain has TRBV10-3 and TRBJ1-1; 7 bases are shared with TRBD1. From germline, CDR1 is ENHRY and CDR2 SYGVKD. Trimming at V came to 3 bases and at J to 1 base, leaving 8 bases not matched to a gene. The CDR3 runs to 16 residues. The CDR3 protein is CAISDRTGRRNTEAFF. CDR3 nucleotides: TGTGCCATCAGTGACCGGACAGGCCGCCGGAACACTGAAGCTTTCTTT.

As for this clonotype: Since no conserved phenylalanine or tryptophan closes the CDR3, a read error is the likely cause. This chain connects TRBV20-1 to TRBJ1-1; 7 nucleotides line up with TRBD1. Germline CDR1 and CDR2: DFQATT and SNEGSKA (reference sequence). The CDR3 has 12 residues. The CDR3 nucleotides are TGCAGCGCTTCGGACAGGCACACTGAAGCTTTCTCT. It specifies CSASDRHTEAFS.

A word on this clonotype: The junction shows a germline mismatch at one end, possibly a read error. This chain joins TRBV11-2 and TRBJ2-7; D is uncertain. CDR1 SGHAT and CDR2 FQNNGV come from the germline V gene. The CDR3 is made up of 12 amino acids. This chain's CDR3 is CASSLARTRQYF. The CDR3 DNA is TGTGCCAGTAGCTTAGCCAGGACCAGGCAGTACTTC.

J is TRBJ1-2 and V is TRBV19; D possibly corresponds to TRBD1 (6 bases). V lost 3 bases to trimming and J lost 8 bases, with 25 bases between them. Germline loops: CDR1 LNHDA, CDR2 SQIVND (reference sequence). The CDR3 has 17 residues. Here the CDR3 reads CASSIGFAGAQRGGYTF. The CDR3 nucleotides are TGTGCCAGTAGTATTGGGTTCGCGGGGGCGCAACGGGGAGGCTACACCTTC.

The rearrangement joins TRBV20-1 to TRBJ1-1; 8 nucleotides match TRBD1. Trimming cost V 1 base and J 3 bases; bases outside gene matches: 4. Germline V gene sequence: CDR1 DFQATT, CDR2 SNEGSKA (reference sequence). The length of the CDR3 is 14 residues. CDR3 loop: CSARAGQGYTEAFF. The CDR3 DNA reads TGCAGTGCTAGAGCCGGACAGGGATACACTGAAGCTTTCTTT.

This chain uses TRBV20-1 with TRBJ1-6, with D unresolved. CDR3 size: 13 residues. Deletions cut 0 bases from V and 5 bases from J, with 5 bases between. Germline assignment: CDR1 DFQATT and CDR2 SNEGSKA (reference sequence). The CDR3 loop reads CSAREGDNSPLHF. As DNA, the CDR3 is TGCAGTGCTAGAGAGGGAGATAATTCACCCCTCCACTTT.

This clonotype was recorded many times. The chain is built from TRBV7-8 and TRBJ1-5, with 7 bases aligning to TRBD1. CDR1 is SGHVS and CDR2 is FQNEAQ in the germline V gene. V was clipped by 3 bases and J by 0 bases; unmatched bases: 5. The CDR3 is 16 residues long. The CDR3 DNA follows: TGTGCCAGCAGCTTGAACCCAGGGGGTAGCAATCAGCCCCAGCATTTT. This encodes CASSLNPGGSNQPQHF.

Comment on this clonotype: Since no conserved phenylalanine or tryptophan closes the CDR3, a read error is the likely cause. No DNA is shown, since the ends of the CDR3 on it are uncertain; the CDR3 is the one TCRdb lists. The chain employs TRBV19 and TRBJ1-3. Germline CDR1 and CDR2: LNHDA and SQIVND (reference sequence). The CDR3 is 9 amino acids long, termini counted. The CDR3 sequence is CASRPQPNT.

On this clonotype: A clone one base away is much larger, so this may be a read error. The chain combines TRBV6-5 with TRBJ2-7; D possibly uses TRBD1 or TRBD2 (5 bases each). V gave up 7 bases and J gave up 7 bases, with 20 bases separating them. Germline values: CDR1 MNHEY, CDR2 SVGAGI. The CDR3 extends over 14 amino acids. Here the CDR3 reads CASNADKGRGEQYF. In DNA, the CDR3 is TGTGCCAGCAACGCAGACAAGGGGCGAGGGGAGCAGTACTTC.

In its sample, this clonotype was seen many times. For the CDR3, the DNA is TGTGCCAGCAGCGTAGGTCTAGCGGGTAACACCGGGGAGCTGTTTTTT. The encoded protein is CASSVGLAGNTGELFF. The V gene is TRBV9, the J gene TRBJ2-2; TRBD2 aligns across 8 bases. V shed 0 bases, J shed 2 bases, and the junction held 3 bases outside the gene matches. Germline CDR1 reads SGDLS; CDR2 reads YYNGEE. This CDR3 is built from 16 residues.

This clonotype was seen repeatedly, ten times or more. This chain links TRBV5-1 with TRBJ2-1; 8 nucleotides agree with TRBD2. V shed 0 bases and J 5 bases; nucleotides not matched to a gene: 1. The germline V gene encodes CDR1 SGHRS and CDR2 YFSETQ. The CDR3 has 14 residues. CDR3 loop: CASSLAGGDNEQFF. In DNA form, the CDR3 reads TGCGCCAGCAGCTTGGCCGGGGGGGACAATGAGCAGTTCTTC.

At least ten counts were recorded for this clonotype. The CDR3 sequence is CASSPDRGGSYEQYF. As DNA, the CDR3 is TGTGCCAGCAGCCCCGACAGGGGCGGCTCCTACGAGCAGTACTTC. The chain has TRBV5-6 and TRBJ2-7; 8 bases match TRBD1. The germline gives CDR1 SGHDT, CDR2 YYEEEE. Losses at the gene ends were 4 bases for V and 0 bases for J; bases not matched to a gene: 6. This CDR3 is built from 15 residues.

This clonotype showed up many times. This chain uses TRBV20-1 with TRBJ2-1; TRBD2 might be the D (6 bases). Germline CDR1 reads DFQATT; CDR2 reads SNEGSKA (reference sequence). Between the trimmed V and J ends, which lost 8 bases and 0 bases, there was a span of 14 bases. This CDR3 is built from 14 residues. CDR3 DNA sequence: TGCAGTACGGGACTCTCAGGCTCCTACAATGAGCAGTTCTTC. Protein: CSTGLSGSYNEQFF.